Sequencing of this T cell receptor (beta chain) was carried out in a study of shared clonotypes between healthy human individuals. Trimming left V 10 bases short and J 2 bases short, with 18 bases between. CDR3 size: 14 residues. CDR1 and CDR2 (germline): SGHTA, FQGNSA. Recent acute infections and vaccinations were absent in the healthy HIV-negative adult donors. Only Caucasian adults living in Nashville, Tennessee served as donors. In the study's own analysis: Filtering differed, since immunoSEQ gave only junction sequences and no quality scores. Profiled with immunoSEQ multiplex PCR; TCRdb holds only in-frame clones, not every one. V, J and clone size reflect that table, while D and trimming were determined from the DNA. The data hold around 690,000 clones, with 90% observed a single time.

The sequenced sample consisted of memory CD8+ T cells from PBMCs. Subset specified: CD45RO+ cells pooled with CCR7-negative TemRA cells. The chain uses TRBV7-2 and TRBJ2-7; D gene uncertain. This receptor was identified in a young man in good health. Some clones in this sample may be carry-over from other donors' samples. The CDR3 DNA reads TGTGCCAACACCGTCCCCTCCGAGACCTACGAGCAGTACTTC. Its translation is CANTVPSETYEQYF.